These T cell receptor beta chains were read from a single sample in a study of shared clonotypes between healthy human individuals. Data came from immunoSEQ multiplex PCR; TCRdb stores just in-frame clones and leaves some out. The sample has hundreds of thousands of clones; about 85% are singletons. Sequencing was carried out using PBMCs. These receptor sequences come from a woman aged 40 to 50 in good health. Some clones in this sample may be carry-over from other donors' samples. The CDR3 runs from the conserved cysteine through the conserved F or W. A D gene is named only where the DNA matches it firmly. Clone size is not always given. Where it is, it says once, few, many or a class for expanded clones.

D	length	J	size	V	DNA	CDR3
NA	14	TRBJ1-2	few	TRBV7-2	TGTGCCAGCAGCTTAAGGGGGGTAGAGGATGGCTACACCTTC	CASSLRGVEDGYTF
NA	16	TRBJ2-7	NA	TRBV2	TGTGCCAGCAGTGACTCGCTAGACACTTATCCCTACGAGCAGTACTTC	CASSDSLDTYPYEQYF
TRBD1	16	TRBJ1-5	few	TRBV30	TGTGCCTGGAGTGTCACAGAAGGGACAGATAATCAGCCCCAGCATTTT	CAWSVTEGTDNQPQHF
NA	11	TRBJ2-1	few	TRBV6-5	TGTGCCAGCAGTTTGAGCGGTGTGGAGTTCTTC	CASSLSGVEFF
TRBD2	14	TRBJ2-1	NA	TRBV27	TGTGCCAGCAGTCCTAGCGGGGGGCTCTTTGGGCAGTTCTTC	CASSPSGGLFGQFF
TRBD1	13	TRBJ1-5	NA	TRBV7-3	TGTGCCAGGAACAGGGGAGGTTTTCAGCCCCAGCATTTT	CARNRGGFQPQHF
TRBD1	17	TRBJ1-2	NA	TRBV7-2	TGTGCCAGCAGCTTAGGGGTCCCGGGACAGCGATTTCTTGGCTACACCTTC	CASSLGVPGQRFLGYTF
NA	15	TRBJ2-6	few	TRBV6-1	TGTGCCAGCAGTGACAGAGCCTCTGGGGCCAACGTCCTGACTTTC	CASSDRASGANVLTF
TRBD1	16	TRBJ2-7	NA	TRBV5-1	TGCGCCAGCAGCTTAGTTGGACAGGGGGCGCCGTACGAGCAGTACTTC	CASSLVGQGAPYEQYF
NA	17	TRBJ2-3	NA	TRBV18	TGTGCCAGCTCCCTTTCATCGATGGGCGGATACACAGATACGCAGTATTTT	CASSLSSMGGYTDTQYF
TRBD2	12	TRBJ2-7	once	TRBV18	TGTGCCAGCTCATCTAGCGGCTACGAGCAGTACTTC	CASSSSGYEQYF
TRBD1	17	TRBJ1-4	NA	TRBV28	TGTGCCAGCAGTCCACGACAGGGAACTTCGACTAATGAAAAACTGTTTTTT	CASSPRQGTSTNEKLFF
NA	15	TRBJ2-1	NA	TRBV7-9	TGTGCCAGCAGCTTACAGAGCGGCACTGACAATGAGCAGTTCTTC	CASSLQSGTDNEQFF
NA	15	TRBJ2-3	NA	TRBV5-1	TGCGCCAGCAGCCTACAGGGACCAGGCACAGATACGCAGTATTTT	CASSLQGPGTDTQYF
TRBD2	14	TRBJ2-7	NA	TRBV10-2	TGCGCCAGCAGCGGTTCAGGGAGGGCTTACGAGCAGTACTTC	CASSGSGRAYEQYF
NA	15	TRBJ2-5	once	TRBV5-5	TGTGCCAGCAGCTTGATCTCTGGGACCGGAGAGACCCAGTACTTC	CASSLISGTGETQYF
NA	13	TRBJ2-2	NA	TRBV11-2	TGTGCCAGCAGCCCACTTTCCACCGGGGAGCTGTTTTTT	CASSPLSTGELFF
TRBD2	16	TRBJ2-2	NA	TRBV9	TGTGCCAGCAGCGCCATAGCGGGAGGGCCCACCGGGGAGCTGTTTTTT	CASSAIAGGPTGELFF
TRBD2	15	TRBJ2-7	few	TRBV19	TGTGCCAGTAGTAGGCCGGGACTAGCGGACTACGAGCAGTACTTC	CASSRPGLADYEQYF
TRBD1	13	TRBJ1-4	NA	TRBV6-6	TGTGCCAGCGGGGGGACAGGCCTTGGTTTTCTGTTTTTT	CASGGTGLGFLFF
TRBD2	16	TRBJ2-7	NA	TRBV5-1	TGCGCCAGCAGCCCGACAGCGGGAGGGAGTCACTACGAGCAGTACTTC	CASSPTAGGSHYEQYF
NA	14	TRBJ2-4	NA	TRBV2	TGTGCCAGCGAACTTCGGACAGCTCCAAACATTCAGTACTTC	CASELRTAPNIQYF
NA	14	TRBJ2-2	NA	TRBV30	TGTGCCTGGGCGGGGATTACGAACACCGGGGAGCTGTTTTTT	CAWAGITNTGELFF
NA	13	TRBJ1-5	NA	TRBV19	TGTGCCAGTGGGCTAGGGTACGGTCAGCCCCAGCATTTT	CASGLGYGQPQHF
TRBD2	15	TRBJ2-2	once	TRBV5-6	TGTGCCAGCAGCTCTGGACTAGCCAGAACCGGGGAGCTGTTTTTT	CASSSGLARTGELFF
NA	17	TRBJ2-1	NA	TRBV4-1	TGCGCCAGCAGCCACCAATACTCCCATTCCTCCTACAATGAGCAGTTCTTC	CASSHQYSHSSYNEQFF
NA	14	TRBJ2-1	NA	TRBV6-5	TGTGCCAGCAGCTGGGGGATTCTTTACAATGAGCAGTTCTTC	CASSWGILYNEQFF
NA	13	TRBJ1-5	NA	TRBV28	TGTGCCAGCAGCCCTCGTCTTGGTCAGCCCCAGCATTTT	CASSPRLGQPQHF
TRBD1	13	TRBJ2-3	NA	TRBV11-2	TGTGCCAGCAGCCGGACAGGTGGTTTGACGCAGTATTTT	CASSRTGGLTQYF
NA	13	TRBJ2-7	NA	TRBV5-1	TGCGCCAGCAGCTTAACTCCTACCTACGAGCAGTACTTC	CASSLTPTYEQYF
NA	13	TRBJ1-1	NA	TRBV7-2	TGTGCCAGCAGCTTAGCCGGGGCCGTTGAAGCTTTCTTT	CASSLAGAVEAFF
NA	18	TRBJ2-6	NA	TRBV5-5	TGTGCCAGCAGCCGATCGGCCCCCGAGGGTGTTGGGGCCAACGTCCTGACTTTC	CASSRSAPEGVGANVLTF
NA	12	TRBJ2-1	once	TRBV2	TGTGCCAGCAGTGCACTAGAGCGTGAGCAGTTCTTC	CASSALEREQFF
NA	15	TRBJ2-7	few	TRBV6-1	TGTGCCAGCAGTGATAGGGCGGGGAACTCCTACGAGCAGTACTTC	CASSDRAGNSYEQYF
NA	13	TRBJ2-1	NA	TRBV30	TGTGCCTCAACGGGAGTTTCCTACAATGAGCAGTTCTTC	CASTGVSYNEQFF
NA	15	TRBJ2-1	NA	TRBV2	TGTGCCAGCGGCTTCGGACAGCGGGAATACAATGAGCAGTTCTTC	CASGFGQREYNEQFF
TRBD1	19	TRBJ2-7	NA	TRBV28	TGTGCCAGCAGACTCGCCCGGGACAGGGGTTTGAGGGGGTCCTACGAGCAGTACTTC	CASRLARDRGLRGSYEQYF
NA	18	TRBJ1-5	NA	TRBV19	TGTGCCAGTAGTATAGTAAGGGGAAGGAGGGTCTGGGATCAGCCCCAGCATTTT	CASSIVRGRRVWDQPQHF
NA	15	TRBJ2-3	few	TRBV5-4	TGTGCCAGCAGCGGTGGACCGACTAGCACAGATACGCAGTATTTT	CASSGGPTSTDTQYF
TRBD2	14	TRBJ2-1	few	TRBV7-2	TGTGCCAGCTCCAGGGCGGGAGATAACAATGAGCAGTTCTTC	CASSRAGDNNEQFF
NA	13	TRBJ1-2	NA	TRBV2	TGTGCCAGCGGTGTTTCTGAGTTTGGTGGCTACACCTTC	CASGVSEFGGYTF
NA	14	TRBJ2-3	once	TRBV9	TGTGCCTCCAATCGAGAGGCTAGCACAGATACGCAGTATTTT	CASNREASTDTQYF
TRBD1	14	TRBJ2-7	NA	TRBV14	TGTGCCAGCAGCCAACGACAGGGGGCTCGGGAGCAGTACTTC	CASSQRQGAREQYF
TRBD1	13	TRBJ2-2	NA	TRBV30	TGTGCCTGGAGTCCAGGGGGCACCGGGGAGCTGTTTTTT	CAWSPGGTGELFF
NA	17	TRBJ1-3	NA	TRBV5-1	TGCGCCAGCAGCTTGGCCCCGACAGCCACCGTTGGAAACACCATATATTTT	CASSLAPTATVGNTIYF
NA	13	TRBJ2-3	many	TRBV6-1	TGTGCCAGCAGTGAAGGCAAAGGGACGAGAGGGAATTTT	CASSEGKGTRGNF
NA	16	TRBJ2-5	once	TRBV5-1	TGCGCCAGCAGCTTGCTTGGGGGAGGCACCCAAGAGACCCAGTACTTC	CASSLLGGGTQETQYF